The 23 T cell receptor beta chains below were found in one sample sequenced in a study of cytotoxic CD8 clonotypes in ibrutinib-treated CLL. Profiling relied on immunoSEQ multiplex PCR, and the TCRdb table lists in-frame clones only, not all of them. The sample yields tens of thousands of clones, 56% seen once. The material was PBMCs, obtained after 24 months of ibrutinib treatment. Receptors were obtained from a human donor with chronic lymphocytic leukemia.

This clone was seen ten or more times. The genes are TRBV27 and TRBJ1-2; tentative D call: TRBD1 (5 bases). The V end was cut by 3 bases, the J end by 4 bases, with 9 bases between. The germline V gene encodes CDR1 MNHEY and CDR2 SMNVEV (reference sequence). The CDR3 sequence is 13 residues long. The CDR3, as DNA: TGTGCCAGCAGTTTCCGACAGACCTATGGCTACACCTTC. Protein product: CASSFRQTYGYTF.

This chain uses TRBV7-6 with TRBJ1-5; D is ambiguous. Per the germline V gene, CDR1 is SGHVS and CDR2 is FNYEAQ. The CDR3 has 10 amino acids. The V end lost 5 bases, the J end lost 9 bases, and 5 bases lay between the germline ends. The CDR3 coding sequence is TGTGCCAGCAGCCTTCGGCCCCAGCATTTT. Residues: CASSLRPQHF.

This rearrangement joins TRBV7-2 to TRBJ1-1; no firm D call. The CDR3 spans 13 residues. V shed 2 bases and J shed 1 base, with 5 bases lying between them. Germline CDR1 and CDR2: SGHTA and FQGNSA. CDR3 DNA: TGTGCCAGCAGCTTAACCCGGAACACTGAAGCTTTCTTT. Its protein product is CASSLTRNTEAFF.

V and J are TRBV9 and TRBJ1-1; D perhaps matches TRBD1 (5 bases). Looked up from germline, CDR1 is SGDLS and CDR2 is YYNGEE. This CDR3 is built from 17 residues. V was trimmed by 0 bases and J by 0 bases, leaving 15 bases between them. CDR3 nucleotide sequence: TGTGCCAGCAGCGTAGAACCCTTGGGACGGGTGAACACTGAAGCTTTCTTT. This sequence encodes CASSVEPLGRVNTEAFF.

This rearrangement joins TRBV10-3 to TRBJ1-2, with TRBD1 matching 9 bases. Germline CDR1 is ENHRY and CDR2 is SYGVKD. Germline trimming cut 9 bases from V and 3 bases from J; bases unmatched to any gene: 2. The CDR3 length is 12 residues. The CDR3 protein is CAMRTGDYGYTF. For the CDR3, the DNA is TGTGCCATGAGGACAGGGGACTATGGCTACACCTTC.

This clone came up a few times. This sequence joins TRBV6-1 and TRBJ2-7; D not resolved. V lost 1 base and J lost 6, with 7 bases in between. Germline CDR1 reads MNHNS; CDR2 reads SASEGT. The CDR3 totals 12 residues. The CDR3 is CASSEGRGEQYV. The CDR3 DNA sequence: TGTGCCAGCAGTGAAGGAAGAGGCGAGCAGTACGTC.

The chain couples TRBV29-1 to TRBJ1-1, with D unclear. Germline-derived CDR1 and CDR2 are SQVTM and ANQGSEA. Trimming cost V 5 bases and J 0 bases, with 10 bases left between them. The CDR3 loop spans 13 amino acids. CDR3: CSVSWKMNTEAFF. The CDR3 DNA follows: TGCAGCGTTAGTTGGAAGATGAACACTGAAGCTTTCTTT.

The CDR3, as DNA: TGTGCCAGCAGCTTAGTGACTAGCGGGAGGGCCCGTGAGACCCAGTACTTC. Translated, it gives CASSLVTSGRARETQYF. The rearrangement uses TRBV7-9 and TRBJ2-5; TRBD2 matches 14 bases. J was trimmed by 5 bases and V by 1 base; bases with no gene match: 6. The CDR3 runs 17 residues. Germline lookup yields CDR1 SEHNR and CDR2 FQNEAQ (reference sequence). The complete variable domain, with remaining parts taken from reference TRBV7-9 and TRBJ2-5, reads DTGVSQNPRHKITKRGQNVTFRCDPISEHNRLYWYRQTLGQGPEFLTYFQNEAQLEKSRLLSDRFSAERPKGSFSTLEIQRTEQGDSAMYLCASSLVTSGRARETQYFGPGTRLLVL.

V and J are TRBV5-1 and TRBJ2-3; 12 bases are a match to TRBD2. The CDR3 consists of 16 residues. V lost 2 bases and J lost 3; bases outside the gene matches: 4. The germline CDR1 and CDR2 sequences are SGHRS and YFSETQ. CDR3 protein: CASSFTSGGSTDTQYF. CDR3 coding DNA: TGCGCCAGCAGCTTTACTAGCGGGGGGTCAACAGATACGCAGTATTTT. Filled out from reference TRBV5-1 and TRBJ2-3, the complete variable domain reads KAGVTQTPRYLIKTRGQQVTLSCSPISGHRSVSWYQQTPGQGLQFLFEYFSETQRNKGNFPGRFSGRQFSNSRSEMNVSTLELGDSALYLCASSFTSGGSTDTQYFGPGTRLTVL.

The sample holds one count of this clone. The genes are TRBV7-2 and TRBJ1-3; TRBD1 is a possible D gene (5 bases). CDR1 and CDR2 from the germline V gene are SGHTA and FQGNSA. The CDR3 length is 13 residues. The germline V and J ends were trimmed by 6 bases and 9 bases, with 15 bases remaining between them. This CDR3 reads CASSRGPQGTIYF. CDR3 coding DNA: TGTGCCAGCAGTCGGGGACCGCAAGGCACCATATATTTT.

The rearrangement uses TRBV5-1 and TRBJ1-1, with D maybe TRBD1 (6 bases). Germline CDR1 reads SGHRS; CDR2 reads YFSETQ. CDR3 size: 15 residues. Trimming stripped 2 bases from V and 2 bases from J, with 13 bases between. CDR3 sequence (DNA): TGCGCCAGCAGCTTCCCGGGGACATTAAACACTGAAGCTTTCTTT. As protein: CASSFPGTLNTEAFF.

The chain links TRBV5-1 to TRBJ2-7, with D perhaps TRBD2 (6 bases). The CDR3 contains 15 residues. Germline loops: CDR1 SGHRS, CDR2 YFSETQ. With 0 bases removed from V and 3 bases from J, the gap between germline ends came to 13 bases. The CDR3 sequence is CASSLDRDLLYEQYF. CDR3 sequence (DNA): TGCGCCAGCAGCTTGGATAGGGACTTACTCTACGAGCAGTACTTC.

V and J are TRBV7-8 and TRBJ2-5; 7 bases map to TRBD1. J was trimmed by 2 bases and V by 4 bases; bases with no gene match: 10. Germline V gene data show CDR1 as SGHVS and CDR2 as FQNEAQ. The CDR3 sequence is 16 residues long. CDR3 residues: CASSSDRTGLQETQYF. The CDR3 region has the DNA TGTGCCAGCAGCTCGGATCGGACAGGCTTACAAGAGACCCAGTACTTC.

This clone was recorded many times. The chain recombines TRBV19 with TRBJ1-5, with D possibly TRBD1 on 6 matching bases. V lost 9 bases to trimming and J lost 3 bases, with 18 bases between them. This CDR3 region has 15 residues. Germline CDR1 reads LNHDA; CDR2 reads SQIVND (reference sequence). The CDR3 sequence is CASVLRTADNQPQHF. The CDR3, as DNA: TGTGCCAGCGTATTAAGGACAGCCGACAATCAGCCCCAGCATTTT.

The chain links TRBV5-1 to TRBJ2-7, with 8 positions matching TRBD2. Germline trimming cut 4 bases from V and 4 bases from J; bases unmatched to any gene: 7. CDR3 length: 14 residues. Germline V lookup: CDR1 SGHRS, CDR2 YFSETQ. The DNA for the CDR3 is TGCGCCAGCAGCCCCACAGCGGGAGTGTACGAGCAGTACTTC. Translating gives CASSPTAGVYEQYF.

The chain joins TRBV28 to TRBJ2-2, with D perhaps TRBD2 (7 bases). Germline V gives CDR1 MDHEN, CDR2 SYDVKM. Trimming stripped 3 bases from V and 2 bases from J, with 13 bases between. The CDR3 contains 16 residues. The CDR3 DNA is TGTGCCAGCAGTTTGTCGGGGGGCCGCAACACCGGGGAGCTGTTTTTT. This gives the protein CASSLSGGRNTGELFF.

This clone was counted a few times. The genes are TRBV29-1 and TRBJ2-1, with D possibly being TRBD1 (5 bases). The V gene's germline CDR1 is SQVTM and CDR2 ANQGSEA. This CDR3 comprises 13 residues. V lost 8 bases to trimming and J lost 0 bases, with 11 bases between them. In DNA, the CDR3 is TGCAGCTACCAAAGGGGCTCCTACAATGAGCAGTTCTTC. Residues: CSYQRGSYNEQFF.

For the CDR3, the DNA is TGTGCCAGCAGTGATGAGGGAAGGGGCTACACCTTC. This gives the protein CASSDEGRGYTF. J is TRBJ1-2 and V is TRBV6-5; D is unclear. This CDR3 contains 12 residues. V was cut by 5 bases and J by 8 bases, with 12 bases left in between. CDR1 and CDR2 from the germline V gene are MNHEY and SVGAGI.

The rearrangement uses TRBV10-3 and TRBJ2-7, with a possible D match to TRBD1 (5 bases). Deletions cut 8 bases from V and 0 bases from J, with 14 bases between. CDR3 length: 14 residues. Germline values: CDR1 ENHRY, CDR2 SYGVKD. The chain's CDR3 is CAIRTSHSSYEQYF. The CDR3 bases are TGTGCCATCCGGACATCCCATTCCTCCTACGAGCAGTACTTC.

This clone was counted many times. The chain links TRBV6-1 to TRBJ1-4, with D perhaps TRBD1 (5 bases). The CDR3 covers 14 residues. Trimming took off 6 bases at V and 0 bases at J, with 8 bases between the two ends. Germline V lookup: CDR1 MNHNS, CDR2 SASEGT. The CDR3: CASRRTPTNEKLFF. In DNA form, the CDR3 reads TGTGCCAGCAGGAGGACACCAACTAATGAAAAACTGTTTTTT.

V is TRBV6-5 and J is TRBJ2-2; D call uncertain. The length of the CDR3 is 16 residues. In germline, CDR1 is MNHEY, CDR2 SVGAGI. V was shortened by 0 bases and J by 7 bases, with 15 bases between the two germline ends. The CDR3 is CASSYSILLTGGELFF. For the CDR3, the DNA is TGTGCCAGCAGTTACTCGATACTCCTAACCGGCGGGGAGCTGTTTTTT.

A few counts support this clone. The V and J genes are TRBV23-1 and TRBJ1-2; D is uncertain. TRBV23-1 is labeled an ORF, and its function is uncertain. CDR3 length equals 8 residues. V shed 9 bases and J shed 7 bases, with 3 bases lying between them. Here the CDR3 DNA reads TGCGCCAGAGGTGGCTACACCTTC. This sequence encodes CARGGYTF.

This sequence joins TRBV2 and TRBJ2-3; TRBD2 matches at 8 bases. Per germline, CDR1 SNHLY and CDR2 FYNNEI. V shed 10 bases, J shed 4 bases, and the junction held 7 bases outside the gene matches. The CDR3 loop spans 13 amino acids. The CDR3 DNA reads as TGTGCCACCACTAGCGGCCTTTCAGATACGCAGTATTTT. This sequence encodes CATTSGLSDTQYF.